This T cell receptor beta chain was retrieved from a study of regulatory T cells in long-lasting Graves disease. General study results and limits: Graves' patients with persistent disease showed TCR diversity lower than patients newly diagnosed.

The authors built TCR beta libraries using iRepertoire HTBI primers and Arm-PCR of CDR3 regions. TCRdb used MiXCR to reprocess the multiplex PCR reads, holding one entry per CDR3 protein. The sample includes approximately 470,000 distinct CDR3 sequences, around 21% of them seen just once. The time point is: persistent/refractory GD, antithyroid drugs over 5 years with positive TRAb. RNA isolated from PBMCs was used to make the TCR library. Patients hailed from an endocrinology department in Xi'an, China. This clonotype was recorded many times. Antigen unknown. This sample comprised peripheral blood mononuclear cells (PBMCs), obtained when the disease was refractory, from a patient treated with antithyroid drugs. The receptor was isolated from a female donor with Graves disease.

CDR3 residues: CASSESNQPQHF. CDR3 nucleotide sequence: TGTGCCAGCAGTGAAAGCAATCAGCCCCAGCATTTT. The chain recombines TRBV28 with TRBJ1-5; D unclear. Germline V gene data show CDR1 as MDHEN and CDR2 as SYDVKM. V gave up 5 bases and J gave up 1 base, with 3 bases separating them. CDR3 length equals 12 residues.